These T cell receptor beta chains were read from a single sample in a study of long-term antiretroviral therapy in people with HIV. Clones were sequenced by immunoSEQ multiplex PCR, and TCRdb holds only the in-frame ones, with some missing. The sample carries about 50,000 clones, about 80% recorded once. The starting material was unsorted PBMCs, obtained 0.8 years after starting antiretroviral therapy. The origin of the receptors is a woman aged 18-35 years with HIV. Both conserved end residues are part of each CDR3. D genes are given only for firm matches. The size of a clone is reported for some rows only, either as once, few or many, or as a class for expanded clones.

CDR3 protein | CDR3 DNA | clone size | J gene | V gene | D gene
CASSFRGGTIYF | TGTGCCAGCAGTTTTCGGGGAGGCACCATATATTTT | NA | TRBJ1-3 | TRBV28 | NA
CASSVSSGRMDNEQFF | TGTGCCAGCAGCGTCTCTAGCGGGCGTATGGACAATGAGCAGTTCTTC | NA | TRBJ2-1 | TRBV9 | TRBD2
CASSPRTGGLGADTQYF | TGTGCCAGCAGCCCGCGGACAGGGGGCTTAGGGGCAGATACGCAGTATTTT | once | TRBJ2-3 | TRBV9 | TRBD1
CASRTSSGNTIYF | TGTGCCAGCAGGACGAGCTCTGGAAACACCATATATTTT | few | TRBJ1-3 | TRBV6-1 | NA
CATGQGPQETQYF | TGTGCCACCGGACAGGGCCCCCAAGAGACCCAGTACTTC | NA | TRBJ2-5 | TRBV9 | TRBD1
CASSLVSGPYEQYF | TGTGCCAGCAGCTTGGTTAGCGGTCCCTACGAGCAGTACTTC | medium-sized | TRBJ2-7 | TRBV5-5 | NA
CASSSNRGLDGYTF | TGTGCCAGCAGCTCCAACAGGGGGCTCGATGGCTACACCTTC | once | TRBJ1-2 | TRBV5-6 | TRBD1
CASSLGGGPIYEQYF | TGTGCCAGCAGCTTGGGAGGGGGCCCGATCTACGAGCAGTACTTC | NA | TRBJ2-7 | TRBV5-4 | TRBD1
CASSLYAGGLNIQYF | TGCGCCAGCAGCTTGTATGCGGGGGGCTTAAACATTCAGTACTTC | NA | TRBJ2-4 | TRBV5-1 | TRBD2
CASSLSVPDRDQPQHF | TGTGCCAGCAGCTTGTCGGTCCCGGACAGGGATCAGCCCCAGCATTTT | NA | TRBJ1-5 | TRBV7-9 | TRBD1
CASSSGDREDEQYF | TGTGCCAGCAGTTCGGGGGACAGGGAAGACGAGCAGTACTTC | NA | TRBJ2-7 | TRBV6-5 | TRBD1